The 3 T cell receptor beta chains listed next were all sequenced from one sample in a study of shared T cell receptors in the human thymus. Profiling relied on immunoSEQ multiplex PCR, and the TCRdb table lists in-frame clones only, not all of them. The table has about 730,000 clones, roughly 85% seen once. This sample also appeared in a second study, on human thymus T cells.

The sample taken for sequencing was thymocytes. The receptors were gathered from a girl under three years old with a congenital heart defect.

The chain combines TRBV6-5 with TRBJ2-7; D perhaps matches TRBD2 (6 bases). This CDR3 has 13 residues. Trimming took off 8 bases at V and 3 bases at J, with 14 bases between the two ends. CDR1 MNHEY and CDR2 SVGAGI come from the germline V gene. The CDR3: CASALTGLYEQYF. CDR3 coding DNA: TGTGCCAGCGCACTGACGGGACTCTACGAGCAGTACTTC.

The CDR3, as DNA: TGTGCCAGCAGCTTAGTAAGAGGGCCGCTCTATAATTCACCCCTCCACTTT. Protein product: CASSLVRGPLYNSPLHF. The rearrangement links TRBV11-2 to TRBJ1-6; D not certain. The CDR3 length is 17 residues. Germline assignment: CDR1 SGHAT and CDR2 FQNNGV. V lost 1 base to trimming and J lost 3 bases, with 13 bases between them.

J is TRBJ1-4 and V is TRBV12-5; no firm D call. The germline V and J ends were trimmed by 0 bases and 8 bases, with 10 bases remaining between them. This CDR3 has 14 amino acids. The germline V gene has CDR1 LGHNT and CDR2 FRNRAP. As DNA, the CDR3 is TGTGCTAGTGGTTTGGTAGAGTCGGTCGAAAAACTGTTTTTT. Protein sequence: CASGLVESVEKLFF. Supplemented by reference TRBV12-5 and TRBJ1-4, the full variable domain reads DARVTQTPRHKVTEMGQEVTMRCQPILGHNTVFWYRQTMMQGLELLAYFRNRAPLDDSGMPKDRFSAEMPDATLATLKIQPSEPRDSAVYFCASGLVESVEKLFFGSGTQLSVL.